This entry features one T cell receptor beta chain sequence. Its matching antigen is unknown. This entry is derived from a study of T cell responses to AZD1222 COVID-19 vaccine. This CDR3 has 14 amino acids. Deletions cut 1 base from V and 5 bases from J, with 11 bases between. CDR1 and CDR2 (germline): SGHNT, YENEEA. Study-wide findings and caveats: A reported finding is that nearly half of spike-specific TCRs target unmutated variant regions. Donors skewed white British and female; clonal diversity was possibly underestimated. Mapped onto spike, vaccine-associated CD4 TCRs spanned it and were dominant at 160-218 and 743-854.

Using immunoSEQ multiplex PCR, the repertoire was profiled, and TCRdb retains in-frame clones only, with some absent. This repertoire shows about 92,000 clones, 70% to 90% found once; its top ten account for about a tenth. The genes are TRBV11-3 and TRBJ2-5; D is possibly TRBD1 (6 bases). The sequences come from peripheral blood, collected on day 0 of MenACWY control vaccination. The receptor's source is an adult in good health. The CDR3 DNA is TGTGCCAGCAGCTTAGGCAGGGGTTTGGAGACCCAGTACTTC. It is translated as CASSLGRGLETQYF.